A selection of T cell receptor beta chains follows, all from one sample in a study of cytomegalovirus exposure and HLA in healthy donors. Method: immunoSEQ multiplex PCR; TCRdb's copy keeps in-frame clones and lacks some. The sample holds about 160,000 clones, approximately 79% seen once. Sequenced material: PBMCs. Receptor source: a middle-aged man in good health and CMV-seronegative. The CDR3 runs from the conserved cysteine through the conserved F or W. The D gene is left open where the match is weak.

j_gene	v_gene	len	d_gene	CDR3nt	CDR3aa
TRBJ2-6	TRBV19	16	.	TGTGCCAGTACCGGGACATCCATCTCTGGGGCCAACGTCCTGACTTTC	CASTGTSISGANVLTF
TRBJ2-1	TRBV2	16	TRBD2	TGTGCCAGCAGTCCCCCGGGACTAGCGGAGGACAATGAGCAGTTCTTC	CASSPPGLAEDNEQFF
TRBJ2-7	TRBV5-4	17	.	TGTGCCAGCAGCATAGATCCCGCCCCGGCAGGGCGGAACGAGCAGTACTTC	CASSIDPAPAGRNEQYF
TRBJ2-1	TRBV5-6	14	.	TGTGCCAGCAGCTTGCGGCCTAGAGACAATGAGCAGTTCTTC	CASSLRPRDNEQFF
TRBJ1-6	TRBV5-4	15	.	TGTGCCAGCAGCGGGCAGGGCTCCTATAATTCACCCCTCCACTTT	CASSGQGSYNSPLHF
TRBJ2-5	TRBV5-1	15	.	TGCGCCAGCAGCTTGGAGGGGGGGCGGCAAGAGACCCAGTACTTC	CASSLEGGRQETQYF
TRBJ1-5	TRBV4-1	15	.	TGCGCCAGCAGCCAAGATCGGTATAGCAATCAGCCCCAGCATTTT	CASSQDRYSNQPQHF
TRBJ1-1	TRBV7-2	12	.	TGTGCCAGCAAGTCAGAGAACACTGAAGCTTTCTTT	CASKSENTEAFF
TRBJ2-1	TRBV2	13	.	TGTGCCAGCAGTGTTCAGGGGTTCAATGAGCAGTTCTTC	CASSVQGFNEQFF
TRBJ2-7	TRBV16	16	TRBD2	TGTGCCAGCAGCCAATCTACGGGGGGGGCCGTGTACGAGCAGTACTTC	CASSQSTGGAVYEQYF